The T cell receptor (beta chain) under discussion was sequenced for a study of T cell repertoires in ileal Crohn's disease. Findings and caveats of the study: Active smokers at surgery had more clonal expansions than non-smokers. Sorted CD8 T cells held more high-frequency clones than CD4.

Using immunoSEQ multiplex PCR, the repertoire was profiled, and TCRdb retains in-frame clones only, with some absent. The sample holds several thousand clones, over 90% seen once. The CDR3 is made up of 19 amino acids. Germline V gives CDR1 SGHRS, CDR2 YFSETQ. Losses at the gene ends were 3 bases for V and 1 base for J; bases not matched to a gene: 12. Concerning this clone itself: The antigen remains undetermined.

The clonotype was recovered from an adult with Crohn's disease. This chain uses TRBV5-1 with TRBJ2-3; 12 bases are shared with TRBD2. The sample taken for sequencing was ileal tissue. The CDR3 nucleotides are TGCGCCAGCAGCTCCCAGAATTTACTAGCGGGAGGTCGCACAGATACGCAGTATTTT. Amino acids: CASSSQNLLAGGRTDTQYF.